The source of this T cell receptor beta chain is a study of beta chain features in type 1 diabetes (dated by TCRdb to 2016 to 2019). Describing the broader study: Mean age, gender distribution, total cell number and subset yield did not differ between patients and healthy donors. The study compared TCRB repertoires of sorted circulating CD4+ T cell subsets between recently diagnosed type 1 diabetes patients and matched healthy donors. Regulatory and stem cell-like memory subsets were isolated from only 8 patients and roughly eight healthy donors, whereas naive and central memory subsets came from all 30 or so donors. A total of approximately 110,000,000 sorted cells were examined across all samples, and a strong correlation was observed between cell number per subset and RNA yield. The full study reports these points: In all four CD4+ subsets, TCRB CDR3 length was moderately but significantly shorter in type 1 diabetes patients. Only small numbers of individuals were included in the HLA sub-analyses, which left unresolved whether HLA type had any influence on TCRB rearrangement. PCR might favor shorter templates, but patient and control samples were amplified and corrected together, so any skew would affect both groups equally. Because cDNA rather than genomic DNA was sequenced, highly expressing activated cells could have been over-represented, although no difference in activation and CD3 levels was found between groups. Patients with type 1 diabetes made fewer insertions and deleted more nucleotides at VDJ recombination sites, implying thymic rearrangement abnormalities. The naive, central memory and regulatory TCRB repertoires appeared to resemble one another more closely among patients than among healthy donors.

CDR1 and CDR2 were assigned from the germline V gene as SGHTA and FQGNSA. V loses 1 base at its end and J loses 0 bases; junction bases beyond the gene matches: 4. From the cysteine through the phenylalanine, the CDR3 covers 17 amino acids. Kept here is only the CDR3 DNA, which spans 51 bases and is read in frame from base 1. The entire amount of isolated RNA was reverse transcribed using the High Capacity cDNA Reverse Transcription Kit, so the sequenced TCRB transcripts were expressed ones. Deep immunoSEQ sequencing was performed on naive, central memory and regulatory T cell samples, with an average of roughly 3.3 million total reads per sample. After sorted cells were lysed in RLT buffer, RNA was extracted with DNase-treated RNeasy Micro or Mini kits, with the choice depending on cell number. To prevent cross-contamination, each cell subset was processed individually, whereas patient and healthy donor samples were processed jointly. The immunoSEQ multiplex PCR was used to amplify TCRB sequences from cDNA, yielding 87-bp fragments that span the CDR3 region. Sequencing of the amplicons was done on the Illumina HiSeq platform. The authors' pipeline ran thus. Synthetic template baselines were used to correct PCR bias computationally, reads within Hamming distance 2 were collapsed, and singletons that could not be merged were discarded. By aligning reads against IMGT, V, D and J genes, CDR3 length, and insertions or deletions at six rearrangement sites were assigned. Within each subset, clonotype counts were normalized to sorted cell number, and only after that were true diversity and Gini coefficients computed with the tcR R package. The overlap coefficient, calculated on TCRB nucleotide sequences, was used to quantify repertoire sharing. As a proxy for the pre-selection repertoire, out-of-frame TCRB sequences from naive cells were analyzed. In its TCRdb copy, this immuneACCESS table keeps in-frame sequences only and misses some clones. Where compared with another copy, unresolved V genes explain less than half of these, and the others have no known cause. V and J calls and clone size are copied from that table; D and trimming were computed from the DNA. This sample has under 550,000 clones in its table, and 9.5% to 12% of those were observed once. Clones ranked in the top ten supply less than 0.06% of the sample.

Each donor gave one peripheral blood draw, roughly 0.11 L on average, collected into heparinised tubes. Using a panel that included CD45RO, CCR7, CD25, CD127, CD95 and CD27, naive, central memory, regulatory and stem cell-like memory CD4+ T cells were sorted on a BD FACSAria II. Purity was above 95% for every sorted population. PBMCs were separated immediately by Lymphoprep density gradient centrifugation and were stained directly, without being cultured. To minimize batch effects, samples were stained and sorted in pairs, one healthy donor with one patient per experiment. This clone has only a few counts. No antigen is known for it. No qualities accompany the bases; no much larger clone lies one base away.

The source material was naive CD4+ T cells from blood. The cell subset or site tag for this specimen amounts to: true naive CD4+ T cells. The chain is assembled from TRBV7-2 and TRBJ2-3, and 10 bases in between align with TRBD2. The clonotype was recovered from a young woman in good health. Here is the DNA: TGTGCCAGCAGCTTAGGTCATAGCGGGAGGAGCACAGATACGCAGTATTTT. The resulting protein is CASSLGHSGRSTDTQYF. Reference TRBV7-2 and TRBJ2-3 genes cover what lies past the CDR3, so the full variable domain is GAGVSQSPSNKVTEKGKDVELRCDPISGHTALYWYRQSLGQGLEFLIYFQGNSAPDKSGLPSDRFSAERTGGSVSTLTIQRTQQEDSAVYLCASSLGHSGRSTDTQYFGPGTRLTVL.